Presented here are 14 T cell receptor beta chains from one specimen sequenced in a study of breast tumors, draining lymph nodes, adjacent tissues. In TCRdb, the multiplex PCR reads were re-called with MiXCR into one record per CDR3 protein. The sample records roughly 110,000 distinct CDR3 sequences, less than 40% being singletons. Breast cancer patients provided tissue from their axillary draining lymph nodes. Sequenced sample: axillary lymph node tissue. These receptors all stem from a female donor with breast cancer. Some clones in this sample may be carry-over from other donors' samples.

In this sample, this clonotype turned up many times. This could be a read error, since a much larger clone is one nucleotide away. This chain links TRBV20-1 with TRBJ1-4; a weak D match, TRBD1 (6 bases). The germline V gene encodes CDR1 DFQATT and CDR2 SNEGSKA (reference sequence). The CDR3 extends over 13 amino acids. The CDR3 DNA sequence: TGCAGTGCTCAACAGGGAATTGGCGAAACACTGTTTTTT. As protein: CSAQQGIGETLFF.

V and J are TRBV29-1 and TRBJ2-5; D may be TRBD1 or TRBD2 (5 bases each). Germline V CDR1 and CDR2: SQVTM, ANQGSEA. The CDR3 totals 11 residues. Trimming removed 7 bases from V and 2 bases from J, with 8 bases in between. CDR3 loop: CSGRTQETQYF. The CDR3 bases are TGCAGCGGGAGGACACAAGAGACCCAGTACTTC.

The sample holds many counts of this clonotype. The chain has TRBV18 and TRBJ2-5, with D perhaps assigned TRBD1 or TRBD2 (6 bases each). The germline V gene has CDR1 KGHSH and CDR2 LQKENI. The CDR3 is made up of 15 amino acids. V was clipped by 2 bases and J by 5 bases, with 15 bases between them. This chain's CDR3 is CASSPRGDPGETQYF. The CDR3 DNA is TGTGCCAGCTCACCAAGGGGGGACCCAGGGGAGACCCAGTACTTC.

This clonotype was detected ten times or more. The J gene is TRBJ2-7, the V gene TRBV11-1; D not certain. The length of the CDR3 is 15 residues. Germline V gene data show CDR1 as SGHAT and CDR2 as FQDESV (reference sequence). The V end was cut by 2 bases, the J end by 7 bases, with 18 bases between. The CDR3 loop is CASSLTFAPALEQYF. CDR3 sequence (DNA): TGTGCCAGCAGCTTAACCTTCGCCCCCGCACTGGAGCAGTACTTC.

This clonotype was recorded many times. Germline and junction disagree at one end, which may indicate a read error. The chain carries TRBV7-7 and TRBJ2-7; 11 bases line up with TRBD2. Looked up from germline, CDR1 is SSHAT and CDR2 is FNYEAQ (reference sequence). The CDR3 runs 14 residues. This CDR3 is CASSPNRLAGEQYF. The CDR3 bases are TGTGCTAGCAGCCCGAACCGACTAGCGGGAGAGCAGTACTTC.

This clonotype came up many times. V gene TRBV27 combines with J gene TRBJ2-7; D is possibly TRBD2 (6 bases). CDR1 and CDR2 (germline): MNHEY, SMNVEV (reference sequence). The CDR3 consists of 13 residues. V was clipped by 6 bases and J by 1 base, with 10 bases between them. CDR3: CASRGLGSYEQYF. CDR3 bases: TGTGCCAGCAGGGGACTGGGATCCTACGAGCAGTACTTC.

V and J are TRBV12-3 or TRBV12-4 and TRBJ2-3, with TRBD1 identical over 9 bases. CDR3 length: 15 residues. Trimming took 7 bases from V and 5 from J; bases not matched to a gene: 10. The CDR3 spells CASKPSGTGRDTQYF. The CDR3 DNA reads TGTGCCAGCAAACCCTCCGGGACAGGGCGAGATACGCAGTATTTT.

This clonotype has at least ten counts. This rearrangement joins TRBV27 to TRBJ2-3; D is possibly TRBD2 (7 bases). The CDR3 has 14 amino acids. V gave up 7 bases and J gave up 2 bases, with 13 bases separating them. The V gene's germline CDR1 is MNHEY and CDR2 SMNVEV (reference sequence). CDR3 DNA: TGTGCCAGCATCGGGGGGCGGAACACAGATACGCAGTATTTT. It yields the protein CASIGGRNTDTQYF.

This clonotype was recorded at least ten times. V usage is TRBV4-3 and J usage is TRBJ2-5; TRBD2 aligns across 12 bases. CDR3 length: 16 residues. The V segment lost 0 bases and the J segment 5 bases; nucleotides outside the gene matches: 4. Germline V CDR1 and CDR2: LGHNA, YSLEER. The DNA for the CDR3 is TGCGCCAGCAGCCAAGATCGACTAGCGGGGGTGGAGACCCAGTACTTC. Encoded protein: CASSQDRLAGVETQYF.

In this sample, this clonotype turned up a few times. The rearrangement links TRBV6-1 to TRBJ2-1; 9 positions agree with TRBD1. The CDR3 is 16 amino acids. The ends lost 6 bases at V and 4 bases at J; junction bases unmatched: 10. CDR1 MNHNS and CDR2 SASEGT come from the germline V gene. The CDR3 nucleotides are TGTGCCAGCAGACCCCTCCGGGACAGGGCTTACAATGAGCAGTTCTTC. Translated: CASRPLRDRAYNEQFF.

The chain joins TRBV9 to TRBJ2-5, with D possibly being TRBD1 or TRBD2 (7 bases each). With 0 bases removed from V and 1 base from J, the gap between germline ends came to 16 bases. This CDR3 region has 17 residues. The germline V gene encodes CDR1 SGDLS and CDR2 YYNGEE. CDR3 in amino acids: CASSVGPGRGGQETQYF. The CDR3 DNA is TGTGCCAGCAGCGTAGGGCCCGGCAGGGGGGGCCAAGAGACCCAGTACTTC.

The table lists this clonotype with many counts. A much larger clone differs from this one at a single base, so this may be a read error. J is TRBJ2-7 and V is TRBV6-4; D tentatively reads TRBD1 or TRBD2 (6 bases each). Germline loops: CDR1 MRHNA, CDR2 SNTAGT. Trimming removed 5 bases from V and 2 bases from J, with 19 bases in between. The CDR3 spans 16 residues. The CDR3 sequence: CASSHTRLGGTYEQYF. The CDR3 DNA follows: TGTGCCAGCAGTCACACAAGACTAGGGGGAACCTACGAGCAGTACTTC.

V usage is TRBV5-1 and J usage is TRBJ2-5; 10 nucleotides line up with TRBD2. Trimming removed 4 bases from V and 8 bases from J; junction bases left unmatched: 8. This CDR3 spans 14 amino acids. CDR1 SGHRS and CDR2 YFSETQ come from the germline V gene. The CDR3 sequence: CASSLGLAGDTQYF. CDR3 DNA: TGCGCCAGCAGCCTTGGGCTAGCGGGGGACACCCAGTACTTC.

With regard to this clonotype: Because the CDR3's place on the DNA is in doubt, the DNA is left out and the CDR3 is given as listed by TCRdb. CDR3 residues: CASSLVGGGTYEQHF. The J gene is TRBJ2-7, the V gene TRBV7-8; the D call in the table, TRBD1, was not verified against the DNA. The CDR3 length equals 15 residues, ends included. From germline, CDR1 is SGHVS and CDR2 FQNEAQ.